This T cell receptor (beta chain) appears in the sequencing data of a study of monozygotic twins with inflammatory bowel disease. With the 5' RACE reads reprocessed, TCRdb shows one record per CDR3 protein and no DNA. The sample holds approximately 300,000 distinct CDR3 sequences. The CDR3 is 17 residues long. In germline, CDR1 is KGHSH, CDR2 LQKENI. The receptor comes from a human donor with ulcerative colitis or Crohn's disease, or a healthy co-twin of an affected twin (not recorded which). The chain carries TRBV18 and TRBJ2-6; the TCRdb D gene call, TRBD1, has no DNA to confirm it. The sample taken for sequencing was blood. The CDR3 protein is CASSPPPGSSGANVLTF. Looking up the rest from reference TRBV18 and TRBJ2-6 gives the full variable domain: NAGVMQNPRHLVRRRGQEARLRCSPMKGHSHVYWYRQLPEEGLKFMVYLQKENIIDESGMPKERFSAEFPKEGPSILRIQQVVRGDSAAYFCASSPPPGSSGANVLTFGAGSRLTVL.